The entry below gives a single T cell receptor (beta chain) sequence along with its context. This clonotype was observed many times. No antigen is known for it. Base qualities were left out, and no much larger clone turns up one base away. The data derive from a study of CD8 T cells in ankylosing spondylitis (TCRdb year 2017). About the study as a whole: The study profiled T cell receptor beta repertoires in healthy donors and ankylosing spondylitis patients to find disease-linked TCR variants. The whole study cohort included over 85 healthy donors and 20 to 30 ankylosing spondylitis patients. Peripheral blood was sampled, and synovial fluid was also collected from ankylosing spondylitis patients.

Sequencing used an Illumina HiSeq 2500. TCR beta libraries were prepared by quantitative 5'-RACE with molecular barcodes. Per the authors' processing: A new computational method, built on a probabilistic model of VDJ rearrangement, was used to identify disease-linked TCR variants. TCRdb reprocessing: public reads trimmed at Q25 with fastp, clones called with MiXCR, in-frame beta chains kept. Entries are consolidated by CDR3 protein sequence, retaining the most common genes and DNA. Here the V and J calls rest on TCRdb's processing, not on the authors' analysis. Within this sample are about 240,000 distinct CDR3 sequences, with roughly 8% of them counted one time only. The ten largest make up more than 4% of the sample. General study outcomes and caveats: A CD8+ phenotype was shown by the disease-linked clones, which were found at relatively low frequencies in peripheral blood. A TCR beta motif made up of several highly homologous amino acid variants appeared to be characteristic of blood from ankylosing spondylitis patients. The disease-linked clones were reported as significantly enriched in matched synovial fluid samples from ankylosing spondylitis patients. Some of the motif variants had been reported before in the synovial fluid and blood of reactive arthritis patients, a finding that suggests common disease-initiation mechanisms.

The sample consisted of blood, either unsorted or a sorted T cell fraction (not recorded which). The sequence came from a female donor with ankylosing spondylitis or in good health (not recorded which).

The nucleotide sequence reads as follows: TGCGCCAGCAGGGTCGGGAGCACAGATACGCAGTATTTT. It codes for CASRVGSTDTQYF. The chain is made from TRBV10-2 and TRBJ2-3; the D segment cannot be called with confidence. V sheds 6 bases and J sheds 0 bases, leaving 7 bases between their ends. There are 13 amino acids in the CDR3, from cysteine to phenylalanine inclusive. The read is trimmed to its CDR3 DNA, 39 bases read in frame from base 1. CDR1 and CDR2, per the germline V gene, are WSHSY and SAAADI.